Reported below is one TCR beta chain. The target antigen is unknown. These data come from a study of T cell responses to AZD1222 COVID-19 vaccine. On the study more broadly: Timing groups of about 4 and about 12 weeks for second doses were pooled. General observations from the study: Spike as a whole was targeted by vaccine-associated CD4 TCRs, dominant at 160-218 and 743-854. The sample set comprised mostly white British donors with more females, and clonal diversity was possibly underestimated.

Sequenced by immunoSEQ multiplex PCR; TCRdb stores in-frame clones only, minus some. This table holds roughly 100,000 clones, roughly nine tenths found once. The sample in question was peripheral blood, obtained on day 0 of AZD1222 vaccination. The receptor was derived from an adult in good health.

CDR3 loop: CASSPLAGVPNEQFF. CDR3 DNA sequence: TGTGCCAGCAGCCCACTTGCGGGAGTCCCCAATGAGCAGTTCTTC. The chain recombines TRBV3-1 (or the pseudogene TRBV3-2) with TRBJ2-1, with 7 bases matching TRBD2. This CDR3 contains 15 residues. Per germline, CDR1 LGHDT and CDR2 YNNKEL (reference sequence). With V trimmed by 4 bases and J by 6 bases, 9 bases remained unmatched.